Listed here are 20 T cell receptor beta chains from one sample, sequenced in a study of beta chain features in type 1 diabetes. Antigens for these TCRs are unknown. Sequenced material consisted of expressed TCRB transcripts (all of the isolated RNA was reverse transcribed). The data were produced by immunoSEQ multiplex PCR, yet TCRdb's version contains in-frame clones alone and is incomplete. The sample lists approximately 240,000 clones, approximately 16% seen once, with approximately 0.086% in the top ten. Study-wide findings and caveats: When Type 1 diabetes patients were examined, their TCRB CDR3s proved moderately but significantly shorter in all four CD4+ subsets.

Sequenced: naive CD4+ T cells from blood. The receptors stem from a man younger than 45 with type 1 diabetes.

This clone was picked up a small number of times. The CDR3 DNA sequence: TGTGCCAGCAGTTCCCTCCCCCGGGGGGCCAACGTCCTGACTTTC. As protein: CASSSLPRGANVLTF. The V and J genes are TRBV2 and TRBJ2-6; unclear D gene. Germline assignment: CDR1 SNHLY and CDR2 FYNNEI. The CDR3 loop spans 15 amino acids. V was clipped by 5 bases and J by 4 bases, with 12 bases between them.

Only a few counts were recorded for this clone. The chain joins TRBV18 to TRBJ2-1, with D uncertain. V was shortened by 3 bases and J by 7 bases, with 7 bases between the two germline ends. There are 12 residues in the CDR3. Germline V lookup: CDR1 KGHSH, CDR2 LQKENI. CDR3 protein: CASSPSRNEQFF. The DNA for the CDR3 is TGTGCCAGCTCACCTTCTCGGAATGAGCAGTTCTTC.

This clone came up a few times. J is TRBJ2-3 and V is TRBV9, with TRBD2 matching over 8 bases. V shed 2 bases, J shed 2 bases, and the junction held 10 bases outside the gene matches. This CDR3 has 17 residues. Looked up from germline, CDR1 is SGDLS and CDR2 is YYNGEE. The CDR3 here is CASSVSAGVGFTDTQYF. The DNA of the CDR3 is TGTGCCAGCAGCGTGTCAGCGGGAGTGGGTTTCACAGATACGCAGTATTTT.

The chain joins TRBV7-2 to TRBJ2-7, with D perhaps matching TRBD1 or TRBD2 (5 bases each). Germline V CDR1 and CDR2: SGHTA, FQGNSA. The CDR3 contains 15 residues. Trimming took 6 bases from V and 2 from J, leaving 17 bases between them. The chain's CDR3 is CASRPGPQDTYEQYF. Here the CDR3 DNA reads TGTGCCAGCAGACCGGGACCCCAGGACACCTACGAGCAGTACTTC.

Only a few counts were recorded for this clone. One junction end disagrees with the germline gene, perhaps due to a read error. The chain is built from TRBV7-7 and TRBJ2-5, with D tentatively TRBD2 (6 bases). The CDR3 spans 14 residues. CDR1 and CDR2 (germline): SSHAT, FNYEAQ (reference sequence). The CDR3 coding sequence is TGTGCTAGCAGCTCGACGGGACTCACAGAGACCCAGTACTTC. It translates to CASSSTGLTETQYF.

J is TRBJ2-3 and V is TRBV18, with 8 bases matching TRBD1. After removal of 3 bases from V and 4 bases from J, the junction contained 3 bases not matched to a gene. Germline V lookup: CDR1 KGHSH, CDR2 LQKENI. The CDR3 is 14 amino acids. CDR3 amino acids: CASSPRGQADTQYF. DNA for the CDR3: TGTGCCAGCTCACCCAGGGGACAGGCAGATACGCAGTATTTT.

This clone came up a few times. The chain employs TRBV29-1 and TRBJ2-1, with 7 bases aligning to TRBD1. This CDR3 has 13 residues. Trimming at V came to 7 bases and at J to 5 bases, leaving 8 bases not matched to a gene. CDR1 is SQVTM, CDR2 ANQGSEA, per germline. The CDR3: CSANRGRHNEQFF. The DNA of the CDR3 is TGCAGCGCAAACAGGGGTAGGCACAATGAGCAGTTCTTC.

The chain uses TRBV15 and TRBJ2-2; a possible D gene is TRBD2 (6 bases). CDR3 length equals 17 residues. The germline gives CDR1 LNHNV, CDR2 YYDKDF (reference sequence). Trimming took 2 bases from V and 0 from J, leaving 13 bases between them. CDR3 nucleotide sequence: TGTGCCACCAGCAGAAATAGCGGAGCCGCGAACACCGGGGAGCTGTTTTTT. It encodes CATSRNSGAANTGELFF.

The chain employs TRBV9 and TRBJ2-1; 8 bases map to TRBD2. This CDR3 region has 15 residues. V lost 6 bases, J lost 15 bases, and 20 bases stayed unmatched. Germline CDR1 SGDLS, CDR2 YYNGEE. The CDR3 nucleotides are TGTGCCAGCAACCCAGGCTCTAGCGGGCCCTTGGGTCTGTTCTTC. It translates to CASNPGSSGPLGLFF.

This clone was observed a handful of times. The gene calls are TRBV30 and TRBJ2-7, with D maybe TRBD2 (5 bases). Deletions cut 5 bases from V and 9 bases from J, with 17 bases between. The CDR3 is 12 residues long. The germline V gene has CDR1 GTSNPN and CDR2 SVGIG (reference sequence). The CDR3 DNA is TGTGCCTGGCTGCGGGCTGGTAGCGTGCAGTACTTC. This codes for CAWLRAGSVQYF.

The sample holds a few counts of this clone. CDR3 protein: CAWSLDLTPNEKLFF. CDR3 sequence (DNA): TGTGCCTGGAGTCTTGATCTTACCCCAAATGAAAAACTGTTTTTT. The chain has TRBV30 and TRBJ1-4; D uncertain. CDR1 GTSNPN and CDR2 SVGIG come from the germline V gene (reference sequence). The CDR3 contains 15 residues. V was cut by 2 bases and J by 5 bases, with 15 bases left in between.

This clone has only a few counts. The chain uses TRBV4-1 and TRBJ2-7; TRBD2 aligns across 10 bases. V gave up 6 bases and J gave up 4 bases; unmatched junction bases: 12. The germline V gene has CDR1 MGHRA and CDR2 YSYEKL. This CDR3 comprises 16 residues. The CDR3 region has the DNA TGCGCCAGCAGTCTCTTTCCCACTAGCGGGACATACGAGCAGTACTTC. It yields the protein CASSLFPTSGTYEQYF.

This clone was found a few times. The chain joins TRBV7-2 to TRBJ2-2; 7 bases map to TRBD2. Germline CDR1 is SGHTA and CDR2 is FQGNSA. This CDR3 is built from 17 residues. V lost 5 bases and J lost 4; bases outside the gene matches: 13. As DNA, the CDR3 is TGTGCCAGCAGCCCGCCTGGTAGGCTAGCGGCCACCGGGGAGCTGTTTTTT. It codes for CASSPPGRLAATGELFF.

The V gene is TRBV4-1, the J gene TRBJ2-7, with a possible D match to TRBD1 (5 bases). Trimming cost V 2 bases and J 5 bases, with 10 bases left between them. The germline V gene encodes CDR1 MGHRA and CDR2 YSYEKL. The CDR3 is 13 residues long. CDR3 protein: CASSQRQGNEQYF. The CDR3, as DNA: TGCGCCAGCAGCCAACGGCAGGGTAACGAGCAGTACTTC.

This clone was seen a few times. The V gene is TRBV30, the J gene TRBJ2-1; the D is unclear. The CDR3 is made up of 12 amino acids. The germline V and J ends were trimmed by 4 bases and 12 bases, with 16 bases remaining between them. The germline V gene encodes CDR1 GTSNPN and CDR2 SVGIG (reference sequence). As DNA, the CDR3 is TGTGCCTGGACAACGGACCGTCGCATGCAGTTCTTC. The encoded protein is CAWTTDRRMQFF.

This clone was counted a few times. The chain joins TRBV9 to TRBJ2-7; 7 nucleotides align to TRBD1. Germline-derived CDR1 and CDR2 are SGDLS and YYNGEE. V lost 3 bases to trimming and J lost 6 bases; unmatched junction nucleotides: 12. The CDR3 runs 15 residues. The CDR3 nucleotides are TGTGCCAGCAGCGCCGTTAGCACAGGGGAAGCCGAGCAGTACTTC. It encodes CASSAVSTGEAEQYF.

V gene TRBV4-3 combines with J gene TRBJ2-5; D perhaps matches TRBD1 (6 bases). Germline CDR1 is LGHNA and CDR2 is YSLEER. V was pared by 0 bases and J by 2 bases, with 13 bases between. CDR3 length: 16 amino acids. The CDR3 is CASSQEWGRGQETQYF. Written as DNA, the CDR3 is TGCGCCAGCAGCCAAGAATGGGGGCGAGGGCAAGAGACCCAGTACTTC.

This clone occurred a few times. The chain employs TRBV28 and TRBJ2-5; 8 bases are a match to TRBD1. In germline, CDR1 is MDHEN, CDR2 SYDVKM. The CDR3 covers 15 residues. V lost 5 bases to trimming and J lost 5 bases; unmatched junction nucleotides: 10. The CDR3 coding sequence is TGTGCCAGCAGTGCAGGGGGCAGCCAGGCGGAGACCCAGTACTTC. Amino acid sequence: CASSAGGSQAETQYF.

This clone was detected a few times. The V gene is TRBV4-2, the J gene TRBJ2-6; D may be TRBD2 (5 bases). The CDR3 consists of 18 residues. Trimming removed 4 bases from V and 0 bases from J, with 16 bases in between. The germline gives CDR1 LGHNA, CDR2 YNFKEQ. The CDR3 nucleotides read TGTGCCAGCAGCCGAATGGAGGCCACCGCCTCTGGGGCCAACGTCCTGACTTTC. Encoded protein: CASSRMEATASGANVLTF.

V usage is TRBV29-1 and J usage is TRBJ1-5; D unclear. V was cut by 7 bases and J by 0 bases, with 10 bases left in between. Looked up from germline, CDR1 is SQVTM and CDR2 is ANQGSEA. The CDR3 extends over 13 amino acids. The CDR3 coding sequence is TGCAGCGGTGCAGTGGATAGCAATCAGCCCCAGCATTTT. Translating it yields CSGAVDSNQPQHF.